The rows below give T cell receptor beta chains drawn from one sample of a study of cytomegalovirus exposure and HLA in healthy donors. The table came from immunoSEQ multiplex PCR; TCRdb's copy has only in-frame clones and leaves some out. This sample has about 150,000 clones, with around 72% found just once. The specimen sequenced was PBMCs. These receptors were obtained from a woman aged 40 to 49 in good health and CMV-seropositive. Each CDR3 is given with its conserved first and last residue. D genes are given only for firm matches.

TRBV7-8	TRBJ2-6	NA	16	CASSLRGSGGANVLTF
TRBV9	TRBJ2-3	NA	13	CASSGPGVDTQYF
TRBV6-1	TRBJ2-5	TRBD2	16	CASSATSGGPGETQYF
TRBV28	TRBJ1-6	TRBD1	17	CASSFQQGAVIISPLHF
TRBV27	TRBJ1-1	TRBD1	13	CASTRQGNTEAFF
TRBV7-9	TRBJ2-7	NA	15	CASSSPARGFYEQYF
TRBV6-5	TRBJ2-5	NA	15	CASSYTFGAQETQYF
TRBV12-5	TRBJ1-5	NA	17	CASGVTRTRDSNQPQHF
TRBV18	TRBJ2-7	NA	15	CASSPPAPGSYEQYF
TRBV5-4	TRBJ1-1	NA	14	CASSLKGQNTEAFF
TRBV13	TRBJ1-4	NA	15	CASRETGRFFGELFF
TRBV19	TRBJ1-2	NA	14	CASSITGQGSGYTF
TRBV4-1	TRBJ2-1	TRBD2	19	CASSQQSTSGGVRVNEQFF
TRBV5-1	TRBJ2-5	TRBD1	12	CASSWDSETQYF
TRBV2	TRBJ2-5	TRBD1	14	CASRGDRGPETQYF
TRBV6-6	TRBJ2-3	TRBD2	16	CASSARLARSTDTQYF
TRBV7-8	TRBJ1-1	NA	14	CASSLLGGDTEAFF
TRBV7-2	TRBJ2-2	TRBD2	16	CASSPQPGGNTGELFF
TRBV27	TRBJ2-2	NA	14	CASSLGARAGELFF
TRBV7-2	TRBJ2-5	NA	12	CASSPTQETQYF
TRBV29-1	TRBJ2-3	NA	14	CSSLGFGSTDTQYF
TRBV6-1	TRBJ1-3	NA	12	CATRPRDLTIYF
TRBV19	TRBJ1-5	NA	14	CASKVPGTNQPQHF
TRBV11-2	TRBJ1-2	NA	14	CASSLGAGHKGYTF
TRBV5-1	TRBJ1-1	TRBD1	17	CASSWGAGGIFNTEAFF
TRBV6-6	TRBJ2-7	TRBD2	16	CASRPPGLAVSYEQYF
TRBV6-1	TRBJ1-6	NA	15	CASSESRSYNSPLHF
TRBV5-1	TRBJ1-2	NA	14	CASSLNKALYGYTF
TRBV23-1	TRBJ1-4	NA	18	CASSQSRRWEHDDEKLFF
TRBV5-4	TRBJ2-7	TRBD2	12	CASSTDGGEQYF
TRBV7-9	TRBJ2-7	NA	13	CSSSPRGSYEQYF
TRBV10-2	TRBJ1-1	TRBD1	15	CASKRTGPANTEAFF
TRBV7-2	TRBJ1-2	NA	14	CASSLVRANYGYTF
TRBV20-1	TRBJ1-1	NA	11	CSARAPNEAFF
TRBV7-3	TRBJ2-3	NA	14	CASSLGGRTDTQYF
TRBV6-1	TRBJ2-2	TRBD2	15	CASRPGLGFSGELFF
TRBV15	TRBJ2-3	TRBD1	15	CATSRVGQGPDTQYF
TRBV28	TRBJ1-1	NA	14	CASTFVGGATEAFF
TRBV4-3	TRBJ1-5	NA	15	CASSQESGVGQPQHF
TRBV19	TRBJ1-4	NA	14	CASSQIVSGEKLFF
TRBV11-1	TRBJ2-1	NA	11	CASSFSNEQFF
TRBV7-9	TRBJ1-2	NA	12	CSSSQDIGGYTF
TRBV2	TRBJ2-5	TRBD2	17	CASSGYLAGTRGETQYF
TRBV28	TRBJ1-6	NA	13	CASSSGKNSPLHF
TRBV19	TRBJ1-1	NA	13	CASSNRVVSEAFF
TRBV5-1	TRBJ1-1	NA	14	CASSLASGVTEAFF
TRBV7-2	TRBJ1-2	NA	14	CASSLGTGNYGYTF
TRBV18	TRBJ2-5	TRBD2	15	CASSPEGLAEETQYF
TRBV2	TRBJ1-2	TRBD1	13	CASSTGGLDGYTF
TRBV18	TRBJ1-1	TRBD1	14	CASSPPAGQGWAFF
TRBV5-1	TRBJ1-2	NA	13	CASSLGENYGYTF